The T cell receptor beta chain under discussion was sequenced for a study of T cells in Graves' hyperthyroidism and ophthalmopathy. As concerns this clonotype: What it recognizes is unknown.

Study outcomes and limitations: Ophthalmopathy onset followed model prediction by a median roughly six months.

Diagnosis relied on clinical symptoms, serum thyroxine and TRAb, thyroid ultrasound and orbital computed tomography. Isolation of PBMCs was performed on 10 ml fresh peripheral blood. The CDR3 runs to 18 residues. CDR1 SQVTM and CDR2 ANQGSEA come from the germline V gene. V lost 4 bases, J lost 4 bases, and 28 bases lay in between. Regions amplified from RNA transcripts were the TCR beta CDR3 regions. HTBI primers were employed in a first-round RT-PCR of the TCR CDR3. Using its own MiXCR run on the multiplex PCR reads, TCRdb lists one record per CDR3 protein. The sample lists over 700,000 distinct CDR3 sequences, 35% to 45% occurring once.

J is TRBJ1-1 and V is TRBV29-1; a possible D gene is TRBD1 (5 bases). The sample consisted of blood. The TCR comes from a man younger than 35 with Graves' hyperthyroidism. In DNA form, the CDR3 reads TGCAGCGTTGGGGGACTAGCAGACACCGGGGAGCTGGGCACTGAAGCTTTCTTT. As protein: CSVGGLADTGELGTEAFF.